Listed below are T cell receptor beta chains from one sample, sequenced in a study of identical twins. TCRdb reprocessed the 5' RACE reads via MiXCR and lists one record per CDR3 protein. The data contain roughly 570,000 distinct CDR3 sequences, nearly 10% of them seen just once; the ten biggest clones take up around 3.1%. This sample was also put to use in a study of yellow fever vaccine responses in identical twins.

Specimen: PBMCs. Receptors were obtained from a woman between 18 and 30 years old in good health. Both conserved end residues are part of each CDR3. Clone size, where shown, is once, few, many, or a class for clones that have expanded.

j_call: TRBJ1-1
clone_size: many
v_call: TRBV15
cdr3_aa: CATSRRQGWTEAFF

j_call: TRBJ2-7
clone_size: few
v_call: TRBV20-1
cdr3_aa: CSARDGRDPNYEQYF

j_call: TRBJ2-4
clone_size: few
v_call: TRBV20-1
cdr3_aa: CSARDRGWNIQYF

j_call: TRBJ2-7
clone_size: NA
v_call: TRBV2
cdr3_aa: CAGGLSYEQYF

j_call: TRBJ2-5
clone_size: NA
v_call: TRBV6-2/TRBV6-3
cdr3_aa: CASSYSRRSSGKWETQYF

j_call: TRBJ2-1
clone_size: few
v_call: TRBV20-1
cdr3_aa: CSARRTGGRSEQFF

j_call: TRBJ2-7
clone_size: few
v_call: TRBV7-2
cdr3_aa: CASSLLAGGPAYEQYF

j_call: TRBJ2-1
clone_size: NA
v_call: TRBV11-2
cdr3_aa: CASSLVAAGLAGTNEQFF

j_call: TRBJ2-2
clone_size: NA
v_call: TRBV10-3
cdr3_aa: CAISDRGSNTGELFF

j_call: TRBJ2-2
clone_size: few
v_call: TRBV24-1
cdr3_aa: CATSDTRQGATGELFF

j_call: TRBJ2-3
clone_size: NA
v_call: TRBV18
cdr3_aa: CASSPYTTDTQYF